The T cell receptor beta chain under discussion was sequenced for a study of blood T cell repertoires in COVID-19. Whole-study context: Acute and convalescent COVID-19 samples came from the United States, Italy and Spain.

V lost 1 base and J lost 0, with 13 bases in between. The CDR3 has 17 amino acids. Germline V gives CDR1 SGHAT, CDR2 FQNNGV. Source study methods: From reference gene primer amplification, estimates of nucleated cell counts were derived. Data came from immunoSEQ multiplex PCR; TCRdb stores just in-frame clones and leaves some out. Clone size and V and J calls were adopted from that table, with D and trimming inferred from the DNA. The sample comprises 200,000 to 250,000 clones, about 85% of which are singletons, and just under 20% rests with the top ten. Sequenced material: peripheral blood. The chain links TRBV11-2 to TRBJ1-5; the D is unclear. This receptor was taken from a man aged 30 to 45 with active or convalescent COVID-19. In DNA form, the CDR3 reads TGTGCCAGCAGCTTAGGGAGGGATCTCTATAGCAATCAGCCCCAGCATTTT. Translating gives CASSLGRDLYSNQPQHF.